A single sample gave rise to the 28 T cell receptor beta chains below, sequenced in a study of T-cell reconstitution after alpha-beta-depleted transplantation in children (dated by TCRdb to about 2016). The treatment or condition label here, explained by the study, means: allogeneic hematopoietic cell transplantation with graft depleted of TCRalphabeta T cells and CD19 B cells. Library preparation was by PCR. Sequencing took place on an Illumina HiSeq 2500. TCR library preparation used molecular barcoding, with unique molecular identifiers applied to normalize quantification of the TCRbeta repertoire. TCRdb reprocessing: public reads trimmed at Q25 with fastp, clones called with MiXCR, in-frame beta chains kept. Every distinct CDR3 protein forms one entry, paired with its most common genes and DNA. This sample lists 700,000 to 850,000 distinct CDR3 sequences; roughly 15% were detected once. The top ten constitute 5% of the sample.

The source material was PBMCs, mostly from graft donor cells, sampled 360 days after TCRalphabeta/CD19-depleted stem cell transplant. The receptors were gathered from a male patient aged 10 to 17 who had a stem cell transplant for acute lymphoblastic leukemia, so the T cells may come from the graft donor.

The genes are TRBV2 and TRBJ2-3; 13 bases align to TRBD2. V shed 8 bases and J 4 bases; nucleotides not matched to a gene: 3. CDR3 size: 14 residues. Germline loops: CDR1 SNHLY, CDR2 FYNNEI. The CDR3 protein is CASGGLAGSDTQYF. CDR3 in DNA: TGTGCCAGCGGGGGACTAGCGGGGTCAGATACGCAGTATTTT.

The J gene is TRBJ1-5, the V gene TRBV20-1; 9 bases match TRBD1. J was trimmed by 3 bases and V by 5 bases; bases with no gene match: 5. From germline, CDR1 is DFQATT and CDR2 SNEGSKA (reference sequence). The CDR3 length is 14 residues. This CDR3 is CSAFTGGNNQPQHF. CDR3 sequence (DNA): TGCAGTGCTTTTACAGGGGGCAACAATCAGCCCCAGCATTTT.

This clonotype has ten or more counts. This chain uses TRBV6-1 with TRBJ2-3; no clear D gene. The CDR3 spans 14 residues. V was shortened by 9 bases and J by 3 bases, with 16 bases between the two germline ends. Per the germline V gene, CDR1 is MNHNS and CDR2 is SASEGT. This CDR3 is CARGSWGATDTQYF. The DNA for the CDR3 is TGTGCCAGGGGTAGTTGGGGTGCGACAGATACGCAGTATTTT.

V is TRBV19 and J is TRBJ1-6; D is perhaps TRBD1 (5 bases). This CDR3 is 19 amino acids long. The germline CDR1 and CDR2 sequences are LNHDA and SQIVND (reference sequence). The V gene lost 3 bases and the J gene lost 0 bases, with 18 bases spanning the gap. The CDR3 sequence: CASSMKRQSRNSYNSPLHF. DNA of the CDR3: TGTGCCAGTAGTATGAAGAGACAGAGTAGAAACTCCTATAATTCACCCCTCCACTTT.

There are a few counts of this clonotype. This chain joins TRBV15 and TRBJ1-1; D perhaps matches TRBD1 (5 bases). The CDR3 is 15 amino acids. Looked up from germline, CDR1 is LNHNV and CDR2 is YYDKDF (reference sequence). Trimming cost V 8 bases and J 4 bases, with 20 bases left between them. CDR3 amino acids: CATGGAGEGITEAFF. As DNA, the CDR3 is TGTGCCACCGGAGGGGCTGGTGAAGGTATCACTGAAGCTTTCTTT.

This clonotype was counted only a few times. The gene calls are TRBV10-3 and TRBJ2-7, with a tentative D call TRBD1 (6 bases). Germline V CDR1 and CDR2: ENHRY, SYGVKD. The CDR3 sequence is 16 residues long. V was cut by 1 base and J by 2 bases, with 15 bases left in between. The CDR3 sequence is CAISEFPQGKAYEQYF. The DNA of the CDR3 is TGTGCCATCAGTGAGTTCCCGCAGGGGAAAGCCTACGAGCAGTACTTC.

The chain is built from TRBV7-2 and TRBJ2-2; D is unclear. CDR1 and CDR2 (germline): SGHTA, FQGNSA. The length of the CDR3 is 15 residues. Trimming took 2 bases from V and 6 from J, leaving 13 bases between them. In nucleotides, the CDR3 is TGTGCCAGCAGCTTAATGCAACTACGGGCCGGGGAGCTGTTTTTT. Translating gives CASSLMQLRAGELFF.

This clonotype was detected only a few times. The CDR3 DNA reads as TGTGCCAGCAGCGGACGAGGAGGAAGGGGAAACTACGAGCAGTACTTC. Translated: CASSGRGGRGNYEQYF. The chain uses TRBV9 and TRBJ2-7; D is perhaps TRBD1 or TRBD2 (5 bases each). CDR3 length: 16 amino acids. Per germline, CDR1 SGDLS and CDR2 YYNGEE. Trimming cost V 3 bases and J 3 bases, with 19 bases left between them.

This clonotype was observed a handful of times. This chain joins TRBV5-1 and TRBJ2-1; tentatively, D is TRBD1 (7 bases). This CDR3 comprises 16 residues. V was cut by 7 bases and J by 0 bases, with 17 bases left in between. Per germline, CDR1 SGHRS and CDR2 YFSETQ. CDR3: CASRAGGGSSYNEQFF. The DNA of the CDR3 is TGCGCCAGCCGGGCAGGGGGAGGTAGCTCCTACAATGAGCAGTTCTTC. Full variable domain (outside the CDR3, taken from reference TRBV5-1 and TRBJ2-1): KAGVTQTPRYLIKTRGQQVTLSCSPISGHRSVSWYQQTPGQGLQFLFEYFSETQRNKGNFPGRFSGRQFSNSRSEMNVSTLELGDSALYLCASRAGGGSSYNEQFFGPGTRLTVL.

This clonotype appeared a few times. The V gene is TRBV20-1, the J gene TRBJ1-2; 8 positions agree with TRBD1. CDR3 size: 16 residues. V shed 5 bases and J 0 bases; nucleotides not matched to a gene: 11. Germline lookup yields CDR1 DFQATT and CDR2 SNEGSKA (reference sequence). CDR3 loop: CSALTLGQGANYGYTF. The DNA of the CDR3 is TGCAGTGCTCTAACCCTAGGACAGGGCGCTAACTATGGCTACACCTTC.

This clonotype has just a few counts. The chain couples TRBV5-1 to TRBJ2-5, with TRBD2 matching 13 bases. The germline CDR1 and CDR2 sequences are SGHRS and YFSETQ. After removal of 7 bases from V and 3 bases from J, the junction contained 6 bases not matched to a gene. The CDR3 contains 15 residues. The CDR3 protein is CASGRGLAGEETQYF. In DNA form, the CDR3 reads TGCGCCAGCGGACGCGGACTAGCGGGAGAAGAGACCCAGTACTTC.

The table lists this clonotype with many counts. The V gene is TRBV12-3 or TRBV12-4, the J gene TRBJ1-1; 9 bases match TRBD1. The CDR3 totals 12 residues. V lost 3 bases to trimming and J lost 11 bases; unmatched junction nucleotides: 4. The CDR3, as DNA: TGTGCCAGCAGTTTTGACAGGGGGGACGCTTTCTTT. Translation gives CASSFDRGDAFF.

V is TRBV7-3 and J is TRBJ2-5, with no clear D. Per the germline V gene, CDR1 is SGHTA and CDR2 is FQGTGA. This CDR3 region has 14 residues. The germline V and J ends were trimmed by 1 base and 5 bases, with 11 bases remaining between them. The CDR3 region is CASSLSGLVETQYF. The CDR3 DNA follows: TGTGCCAGCAGCTTAAGCGGTTTGGTTGAGACCCAGTACTTC.

This clonotype was observed many times. V gene TRBV20-1 combines with J gene TRBJ2-1; possibly TRBD2 for D (6 bases). The V gene lost 0 bases and the J gene lost 1 base, with 13 bases spanning the gap. Germline assignment: CDR1 DFQATT and CDR2 SNEGSKA (reference sequence). CDR3 length equals 16 residues. The CDR3, as DNA: TGCAGTGCTAGAGACCCCCCTAGCGAGTCCTACAATGAGCAGTTCTTC. It specifies CSARDPPSESYNEQFF.

The chain joins TRBV5-1 to TRBJ2-1; TRBD2 aligns across 11 bases. Germline lookup yields CDR1 SGHRS and CDR2 YFSETQ. The CDR3 is made up of 15 amino acids. J lost 6 bases, V lost 5 bases, and 7 bases had no gene match. In nucleotides, the CDR3 is TGCGCCAGCAGACTAGCGGGGGTTAGCCTCAATGAGCAGTTCTTC. Translation gives CASRLAGVSLNEQFF. The variable domain in full, completed from reference TRBV5-1 and TRBJ2-1, reads KAGVTQTPRYLIKTRGQQVTLSCSPISGHRSVSWYQQTPGQGLQFLFEYFSETQRNKGNFPGRFSGRQFSNSRSEMNVSTLELGDSALYLCASRLAGVSLNEQFFGPGTRLTVL.

The gene calls are TRBV20-1 and TRBJ2-1; 8 bases are a match to TRBD2. CDR3 length equals 15 residues. CDR1 and CDR2 (germline): DFQATT, SNEGSKA (reference sequence). The V segment lost 1 base and the J segment 3 bases; nucleotides outside the gene matches: 5. The CDR3 here is CSARVPLAVYNEQFF. DNA of the CDR3: TGCAGTGCTAGAGTTCCACTAGCGGTCTACAATGAGCAGTTCTTC.

The chain employs TRBV20-1 and TRBJ2-5; D unresolved. The V gene's germline CDR1 is DFQATT and CDR2 SNEGSKA (reference sequence). Trimming removed 3 bases at V and 9 bases at J, with 8 bases between. The CDR3 has 10 amino acids. The CDR3 protein is CSASARAQYF. CDR3 coding DNA: TGCAGTGCTAGTGCCCGGGCCCAGTACTTC.

This chain joins TRBV2 and TRBJ1-5; 8 bases are shared with TRBD1. V shed 5 bases, J shed 1 base, and the junction held 4 bases outside the gene matches. Germline CDR1 is SNHLY and CDR2 is FYNNEI. CDR3 length equals 15 residues. The DNA for the CDR3 is TGTGCCAGCAGTAAGACAGGGGTGAGCAATCAGCCCCAGCATTTT. Translated: CASSKTGVSNQPQHF.

Only a few counts were recorded for this clonotype. V gene TRBV6-1 combines with J gene TRBJ2-7, with D unclear. V was cut by 6 bases and J by 0 bases, with 12 bases left in between. Germline V lookup: CDR1 MNHNS, CDR2 SASEGT. The length of the CDR3 is 14 residues. CDR3 sequence: CASRNYGNSYEQYF. CDR3 nucleotide sequence: TGTGCCAGCAGGAATTACGGTAACTCCTACGAGCAGTACTTC.

This clonotype appeared a few times. The chain joins TRBV24-1 to TRBJ2-3; 13 nucleotides match TRBD2. Germline trimming cut 5 bases from V and 4 bases from J; bases unmatched to any gene: 8. Germline CDR1 reads KGHDR; CDR2 reads SFDVKD. The CDR3 sequence is 17 residues long. CDR3 loop: CATSVAWTSGRPDTQYF. In DNA, the CDR3 is TGTGCCACCAGTGTTGCTTGGACTAGCGGGAGACCAGATACGCAGTATTTT.

This clonotype showed up many times. The V gene is TRBV4-1, the J gene TRBJ2-2; 8 nucleotides agree with TRBD1. There are 16 residues in the CDR3. Looked up from germline, CDR1 is MGHRA and CDR2 is YSYEKL. V trimming: 4 bases; J trimming: 6 bases; junction bases outside the gene matches: 10. DNA for the CDR3: TGCGCCAGCAGCCGAGCTCCGGGACAGGAACCCGGGGAGCTGTTTTTT. Translated, it gives CASSRAPGQEPGELFF.

At least ten counts were recorded for this clonotype. The rearrangement joins TRBV13 to TRBJ1-1; 7 nucleotides match TRBD1. V shed 4 bases, J shed 0 bases, and the junction held 2 bases outside the gene matches. The germline gives CDR1 PRHDT, CDR2 FYEKMQ (reference sequence). This CDR3 has 14 amino acids. The CDR3 DNA reads TGTGCCAGCAGCTCGGGACAGCTGAACACTGAAGCTTTCTTT. Protein: CASSSGQLNTEAFF.

This clonotype was seen ten or more times. The V gene is TRBV29-1, the J gene TRBJ2-3, with TRBD2 matching 10 bases. Germline assignment: CDR1 SQVTM and CDR2 ANQGSEA. CDR3 length: 19 amino acids. V lost 4 bases to trimming and J lost 2 bases; unmatched junction nucleotides: 18. DNA of the CDR3: TGCAGCGTTGGGCGTCCGATCGGGCTAGCGGGAGAGAACACAGATACGCAGTATTTT. Its protein is CSVGRPIGLAGENTDTQYF.

The chain has TRBV24-1 and TRBJ1-4; 8 nucleotides match TRBD1. J was trimmed by 8 bases and V by 4 bases; bases with no gene match: 8. CDR3 length: 15 residues. CDR1 KGHDR and CDR2 SFDVKD come from the germline V gene. The CDR3, as DNA: TGTGCCACCAGTGAAGCCAGGGGGCGCGAGGAAAAACTGTTTTTT. Translation gives CATSEARGREEKLFF.

This clonotype occurred a few times. The genes are TRBV5-1 and TRBJ1-1, with TRBD1 matching 7 bases. J gave up 7 bases and V 4 bases, and 7 bases lay outside the gene matches. Germline V gives CDR1 SGHRS, CDR2 YFSETQ. This CDR3 comprises 13 residues. CDR3 amino acids: CASSVDRANEAFF. In DNA form, the CDR3 reads TGCGCCAGCAGCGTCGACAGGGCGAATGAAGCTTTCTTT.

CDR3 nucleotide sequence: TGCGCCAGCAGCCAAGTACATCTAGCGGGAGTATTTGAGTCCGAGCAGTACTTC. This codes for CASSQVHLAGVFESEQYF. The chain links TRBV4-1 to TRBJ2-7; TRBD2 aligns across 10 bases. Trimming at V came to 1 base and at J to 6 bases, leaving 15 bases not matched to a gene. CDR3 length: 18 amino acids. CDR1 and CDR2 from the germline V gene are MGHRA and YSYEKL.

The V gene is TRBV20-1, the J gene TRBJ2-7; TRBD1 is a possible D gene (6 bases). Trimming took 5 bases from V and 6 from J, leaving 11 bases between them. This CDR3 is built from 11 residues. CDR1 is DFQATT and CDR2 is SNEGSKA in the germline V gene (reference sequence). In nucleotides, the CDR3 is TGCAGTGCTCTACAGGGCGTCGAGCAGTACTTC. Translation: CSALQGVEQYF.

This clonotype was found many times. The chain combines TRBV29-1 with TRBJ2-1; D possibly corresponds to TRBD1 (6 bases). The V gene's germline CDR1 is SQVTM and CDR2 ANQGSEA. V was shortened by 5 bases and J by 2 bases, with 13 bases between the two germline ends. This CDR3 has 14 amino acids. The CDR3 sequence: CSVPPGVPYNEQFF. The DNA for the CDR3 is TGCAGCGTTCCCCCAGGGGTTCCCTACAATGAGCAGTTCTTC.